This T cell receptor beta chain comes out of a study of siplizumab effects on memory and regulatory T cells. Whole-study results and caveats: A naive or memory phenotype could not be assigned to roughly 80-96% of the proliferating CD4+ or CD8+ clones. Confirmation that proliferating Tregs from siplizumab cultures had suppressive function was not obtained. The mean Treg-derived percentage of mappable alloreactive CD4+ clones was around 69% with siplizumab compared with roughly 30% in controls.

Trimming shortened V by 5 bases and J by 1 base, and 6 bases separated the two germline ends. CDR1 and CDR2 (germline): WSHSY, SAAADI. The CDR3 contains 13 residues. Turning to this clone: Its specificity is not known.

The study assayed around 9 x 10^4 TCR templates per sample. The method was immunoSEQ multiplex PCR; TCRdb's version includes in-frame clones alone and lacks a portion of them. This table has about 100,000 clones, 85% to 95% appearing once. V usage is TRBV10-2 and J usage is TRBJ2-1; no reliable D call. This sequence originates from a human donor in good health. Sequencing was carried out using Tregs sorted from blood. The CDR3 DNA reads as TGCGCCAGCAGTTGGGGTTCCTACAATGAGCAGTTCTTC. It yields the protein CASSWGSYNEQFF.